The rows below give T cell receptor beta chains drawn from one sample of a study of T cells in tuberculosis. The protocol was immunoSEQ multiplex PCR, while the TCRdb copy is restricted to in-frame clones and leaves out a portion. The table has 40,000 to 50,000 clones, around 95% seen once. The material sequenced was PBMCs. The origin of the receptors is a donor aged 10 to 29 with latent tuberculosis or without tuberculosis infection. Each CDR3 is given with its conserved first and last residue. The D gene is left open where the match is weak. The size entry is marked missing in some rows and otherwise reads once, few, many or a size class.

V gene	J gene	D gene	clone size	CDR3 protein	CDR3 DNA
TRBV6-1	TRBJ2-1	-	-	CASSRRAANEQFF	TGTGCCAGCAGCAGGAGGGCAGCTAATGAGCAGTTCTTC
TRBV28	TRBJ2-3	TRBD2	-	CASSPGGRTDTQYF	TGTGCCAGCAGTCCGGGGGGGCGCACAGATACGCAGTATTTT
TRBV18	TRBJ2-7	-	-	CASSPIRQVSYEQYF	TGTGCCAGCTCACCAATCCGCCAGGTCTCCTACGAGCAGTACTTC
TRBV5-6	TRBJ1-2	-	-	CASSLGGLGYTF	TGTGCCAGCAGCTTGGGGGGCCTTGGCTACACCTTC
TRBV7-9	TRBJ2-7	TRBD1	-	CASSGTGGHEQYF	TGTGCCAGCAGCGGCACAGGGGGCCACGAGCAGTACTTC
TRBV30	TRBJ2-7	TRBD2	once	CAWTSAGSSYEQYF	TGTGCCTGGACCTCAGCGGGGAGTTCCTACGAGCAGTACTTC
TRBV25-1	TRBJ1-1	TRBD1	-	CASRAGQGAERQAFF	TGTGCCAGCAGGGCGGGACAGGGGGCGGAAAGACAAGCTTTCTTT
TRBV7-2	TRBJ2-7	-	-	CASSSLYEQYF	TGTGCCAGCAGCTCCCTCTACGAGCAGTACTTC
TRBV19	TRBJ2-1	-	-	CASSIDLAVYNEQFF	TGTGCCAGTAGTATAGATTTGGCAGTATACAATGAGCAGTTCTTC
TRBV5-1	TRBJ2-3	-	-	CASSLPQSDTQYF	TGCGCCAGCAGCTTGCCCCAATCAGATACGCAGTATTTT
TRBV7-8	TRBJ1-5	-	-	CASSLGSGVGNQPQHF	TGTGCCAGCAGCTTAGGGTCCGGGGTTGGCAATCAGCCCCAGCATTTT
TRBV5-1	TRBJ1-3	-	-	CASASGANSGNTIYF	TGCGCCAGCGCCTCTGGGGCTAACTCTGGAAACACCATATATTTT
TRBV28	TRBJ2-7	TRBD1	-	CASRGTGGAYEQYF	TGTGCCAGCAGAGGTACAGGGGGCGCCTACGAGCAGTACTTC
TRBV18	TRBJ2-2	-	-	CASSPSESGELFF	TGTGCCAGCTCACCGAGTGAGAGCGGGGAGCTGTTTTTT
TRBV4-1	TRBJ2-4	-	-	CASSQGWGGGNIQYF	TGCGCCAGCAGCCAAGGGTGGGGAGGGGGAAACATTCAGTACTTC
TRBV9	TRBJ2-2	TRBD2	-	CASSVDPSGGLVGELFF	TGTGCCAGCAGCGTAGACCCCAGCGGGGGTCTCGTGGGGGAGCTGTTTTTT
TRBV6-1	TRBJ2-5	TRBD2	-	CASSAPGLAGPQTQYF	TGTGCCAGCAGTGCCCCGGGACTAGCGGGGCCCCAGACCCAGTACTTC
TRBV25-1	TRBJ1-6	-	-	CASSDTTSNSPLHF	TGTGCCAGCAGTGATACGACATCCAATTCACCCCTCCACTTT
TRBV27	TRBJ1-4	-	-	CASSSGDLATNEKLFF	TGTGCCAGCAGTTCAGGGGACCTTGCAACTAATGAAAAACTGTTTTTT
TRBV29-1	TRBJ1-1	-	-	CSVGRDTLLNTEAFF	TGCAGCGTTGGCCGGGACACCCTTCTGAACACTGAAGCTTTCTTT
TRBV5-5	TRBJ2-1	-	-	CASSPTTYPYNEQFF	TGTGCCAGCAGCCCGACAACTTACCCCTACAATGAGCAGTTCTTC
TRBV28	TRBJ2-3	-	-	CASPAGPRPMDTQYF	TGTGCCAGCCCGGCGGGGCCTCGGCCTATGGATACGCAGTATTTT
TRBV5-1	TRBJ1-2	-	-	CASRILEGTNYGYTF	TGCGCCAGCAGGATCCTTGAGGGGACAAACTATGGCTACACCTTC
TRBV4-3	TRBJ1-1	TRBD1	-	CASSQEGQGEVAFF	TGCGCCAGCAGCCAAGAAGGACAGGGTGAAGTGGCTTTCTTT
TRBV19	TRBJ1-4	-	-	CASSTVRTVEGEKLFF	TGTGCCAGTAGTACAGTACGGACAGTCGAGGGGGAAAAACTGTTTTTT
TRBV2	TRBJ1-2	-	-	CASSDRQEASYGYTF	TGTGCCAGCAGTGATAGACAGGAAGCGTCCTATGGCTACACCTTC
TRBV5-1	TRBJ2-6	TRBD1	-	CASTDRAGANVLTF	TGCGCGAGCACGGACAGGGCCGGGGCCAACGTCCTGACTTTC
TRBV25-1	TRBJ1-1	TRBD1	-	CASSPTGGNTEAFF	TGTGCCAGCAGTCCGACAGGGGGTAACACTGAAGCTTTCTTT
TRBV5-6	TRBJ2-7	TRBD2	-	CASREASGGEYEQYF	TGTGCCAGCAGAGAAGCTAGCGGGGGGGAGTACGAGCAGTACTTC